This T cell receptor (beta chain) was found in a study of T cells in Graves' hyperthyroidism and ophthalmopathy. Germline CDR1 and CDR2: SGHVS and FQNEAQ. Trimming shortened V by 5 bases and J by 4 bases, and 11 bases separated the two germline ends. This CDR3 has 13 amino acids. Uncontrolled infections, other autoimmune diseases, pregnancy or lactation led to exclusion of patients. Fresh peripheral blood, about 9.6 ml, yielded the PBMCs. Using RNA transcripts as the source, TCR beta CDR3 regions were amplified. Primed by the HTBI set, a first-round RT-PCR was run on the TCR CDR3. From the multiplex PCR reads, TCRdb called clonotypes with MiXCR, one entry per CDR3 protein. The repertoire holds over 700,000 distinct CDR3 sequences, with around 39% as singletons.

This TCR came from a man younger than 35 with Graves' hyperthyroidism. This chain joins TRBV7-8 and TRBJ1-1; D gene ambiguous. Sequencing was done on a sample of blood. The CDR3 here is CASSQYEGTEAFF. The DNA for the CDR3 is TGTGCCAGCAGCCAATACGAGGGCACTGAAGCTTTCTTT.